A single sample gave rise to the 21 T cell receptor beta chains below, sequenced in a study of blood T cell repertoires in COVID-19. Sequenced by immunoSEQ multiplex PCR; TCRdb stores in-frame clones only, minus some. The sample records under 250,000 clones, 80% to 85% being singletons. Sequencing was carried out using peripheral blood. Receptors were obtained from a woman in her seventies with COVID-19, enrolled during active disease.

The gene calls are TRBV7-2 and TRBJ2-5; D ambiguous. The CDR3 spans 13 residues. CDR1 SGHTA and CDR2 FQGNSA come from the germline V gene. The V end was cut by 2 bases, the J end by 5 bases, with 9 bases between. The DNA of the CDR3 is TGTGCCAGCAGCTTAAGCCCCATGGAGACCCAGTACTTC. Residues: CASSLSPMETQYF.

J is TRBJ2-1 and V is TRBV24-1, with 8 bases fitting TRBD2. This CDR3 has 16 amino acids. Unmatched junction bases numbered 0, after V lost 0 bases and J lost 0 bases. Germline CDR1 reads KGHDR; CDR2 reads SFDVKD. CDR3 DNA: TGTGCCACCAGTGATTTGAGCGGGAGCTCCTACAATGAGCAGTTCTTC. Its protein product is CATSDLSGSSYNEQFF.

The chain couples TRBV5-6 to TRBJ1-6; 10 nucleotides align to TRBD1. Per the germline V gene, CDR1 is SGHDT and CDR2 is YYEEEE. V dropped 4 bases and J dropped 10; count of bases not matched to a gene: 8. The CDR3 spans 15 residues. CDR3 nucleotide sequence: TGTGCCAGCAGCATAAGACAGGGGGCTTACTCACCCCTCCACTTT. Translated, it gives CASSIRQGAYSPLHF.

This clone was seen more than once but under ten times. J is TRBJ1-3 and V is TRBV7-9; D ambiguous. The germline V gene encodes CDR1 SEHNR and CDR2 FQNEAQ (reference sequence). This CDR3 is 14 amino acids long. Trimming stripped 1 base from V and 9 bases from J, with 13 bases between. CDR3 region: CASSLVDSRSTIYF. The CDR3 DNA reads TGTGCCAGCAGCTTAGTGGACTCTCGGAGCACCATATATTTT.

The chain carries TRBV29-1 and TRBJ1-4, with a weak D call TRBD1 (6 bases). The germline CDR1 and CDR2 sequences are SQVTM and ANQGSEA. The CDR3 has 12 residues. CDR3 DNA sequence: TGCGCGGGGGGCGCAACTAATGAAAAACTGTTTTTT. As protein: CAGGATNEKLFF. Full variable domain (missing parts from reference TRBV29-1 and TRBJ1-4): SAVISQKPSRDICQRGTSLTIQCQVDSQVTMMFWYRQQPGQSLTLIATANQGSEATYESGFVIDKFPISRPNLTFSTLTVSNMSPEDSSIYLCAGGATNEKLFFGSGTQLSVL.

This chain joins TRBV28 and TRBJ1-5, with D perhaps TRBD1 (6 bases). This CDR3 comprises 15 residues. V was pared by 3 bases and J by 5 bases, with 14 bases between. CDR1 and CDR2 (germline): MDHEN, SYDVKM. In nucleotides, the CDR3 is TGTGCCAGCAGTTTGGATCAGGGGAACCATCAGCCCCAGCATTTT. As protein: CASSLDQGNHQPQHF.

The V call is TRBV6-5, the J call TRBJ1-5; no clear D gene. CDR3 size: 12 residues. Germline V gives CDR1 MNHEY, CDR2 SVGAGI. V lost 7 bases and J lost 7, with 11 bases in between. This CDR3 reads CASTYEGQPQHF. In DNA form, the CDR3 reads TGTGCCAGCACCTACGAGGGCCAGCCCCAGCATTTT.

The CDR3: CASSSRTSGKEGTGELFF. CDR3 DNA: TGTGCCAGCAGCTCGAGGACTAGCGGGAAGGAGGGCACCGGGGAGCTGTTTTTT. The genes are TRBV5-4 and TRBJ2-2; 12 nucleotides line up with TRBD2. The CDR3 spans 18 residues. Germline-derived CDR1 and CDR2 are SGHNT and YYREEE (reference sequence). The junction had 10 bases not matched to a gene; V was cut back by 3 bases and J by 4 bases. The variable domain in full, with the rest retrieved from reference TRBV5-4 and TRBJ2-2, is ETGVTQSPTHLIKTRGQQVTLRCSSQSGHNTVSWYQQALGQGPQFIFQYYREEENGRGNFPPRFSGLQFPNYSSELNVNALELDDSALYLCASSSRTSGKEGTGELFFGEGSRLTVL.

The chain uses TRBV16 and TRBJ1-5, with D uncertain. Germline V gene sequence: CDR1 KGHSY, CDR2 FQNENV. The V end lost 4 bases, the J end lost 6 bases, and 37 bases lay between the germline ends. The CDR3 has 22 amino acids. The CDR3 nucleotides are TGTGCCAGCAGCCCCCAACCCAGTGCGGGTAGAACCGGGATCTTTGCATCTCAGCCCCAGCATTTT. Amino acids: CASSPQPSAGRTGIFASQPQHF. The entire variable domain, with the rest obtained from reference TRBV16 and TRBJ1-5, is as follows: GEEVAQTPKHLVRGEGQKAKLYCAPIKGHSYVFWYQQVLKNEFKFLISFQNENVFDETGMPKERFSAKCLPNSPCSLEIQATKLEDSAVYFCASSPQPSAGRTGIFASQPQHFGDGTRLSIL.

V is TRBV2 and J is TRBJ1-4, with D maybe TRBD1 (5 bases). The CDR3 is 14 residues long. V was clipped by 4 bases and J by 8 bases, with 14 bases between them. The germline V gene encodes CDR1 SNHLY and CDR2 FYNNEI. The CDR3 DNA reads TGTGCCAGCAGTGGAAGGGGCTGGACGGAAAAACTGTTTTTT. Translated, it gives CASSGRGWTEKLFF.

The chain employs TRBV6-2 or TRBV6-3 and TRBJ1-2; TRBD1 is a possible D gene (6 bases). Germline V gene lookup returns CDR1 MNHEY and CDR2 SVGEGT. V lost 2 bases to trimming and J lost 6 bases, with 7 bases between them. The CDR3 spans 12 residues. The CDR3 sequence is CASSYEGDGYTF. In DNA, the CDR3 is TGTGCCAGCAGTTACGAGGGGGATGGCTACACCTTC.

The V and J genes are TRBV30 and TRBJ1-6, with 10 positions matching TRBD1. Unmatched junction bases numbered 6, after V lost 4 bases and J lost 6 bases. CDR1 is GTSNPN and CDR2 is SVGIG in the germline V gene (reference sequence). CDR3 length: 15 residues. The CDR3 region has the DNA TGTGCCTGGACCTCCGGGACAGGGGTTAATTCACCCCTCCACTTT. Protein sequence: CAWTSGTGVNSPLHF.

The chain is built from TRBV14 and TRBJ2-3; TRBD1 agrees at 9 bases. Germline V CDR1 and CDR2: SGHDN, FVKESK. CDR3 length equals 16 residues. The V segment lost 1 base and the J segment 1 base; nucleotides outside the gene matches: 3. The CDR3 loop is CASSQVYRGRTDTQYF. Written as DNA, the CDR3 is TGTGCCAGCAGCCAAGTATACAGGGGGCGCACAGATACGCAGTATTTT.

This clone was seen a few times. The chain combines TRBV5-6 with TRBJ2-3, with 7 bases identical to TRBD1. This CDR3 is built from 14 residues. Germline CDR1 is SGHDT and CDR2 is YYEEEE. V lost 2 bases to trimming and J lost 0 bases; unmatched junction nucleotides: 0. The CDR3 region is CASSFRGSTDTQYF. In DNA, the CDR3 is TGTGCCAGCAGCTTCAGGGGGAGCACAGATACGCAGTATTTT. Based on the CDR3 plus reference TRBV5-6 and TRBJ2-3, the full variable domain is DAGVTQSPTHLIKTRGQQVTLRCSPKSGHDTVSWYQQALGQGPQFIFQYYEEEERQRGNFPDRFSGHQFPNYSSELNVNALLLGDSALYLCASSFRGSTDTQYFGPGTRLTVL.

V and J are TRBV7-2 and TRBJ2-2; weak D call: TRBD2 (5 bases). Trimming took 2 bases from V and 2 from J, leaving 9 bases between them. The length of the CDR3 is 15 residues. Germline CDR1 reads SGHTA; CDR2 reads FQGNSA. CDR3 region: CASSLRGFNTGELFF. Here the CDR3 DNA reads TGTGCCAGCAGCTTACGAGGGTTTAACACCGGGGAGCTGTTTTTT.

The genes are TRBV18 and TRBJ1-4; the match to TRBD1 covers 7 bases. The CDR3 extends over 13 amino acids. Trimming cost V 3 bases and J 11 bases; bases outside gene matches: 6. Germline CDR1 reads KGHSH; CDR2 reads LQKENI. CDR3 sequence (DNA): TGTGCCAGCTCACCGGAACAGGGGATCAAACTGTTTTTT. Protein sequence: CASSPEQGIKLFF.

This clone was detected only a few times. This chain uses TRBV5-5 with TRBJ2-7, with D possibly TRBD1 on 6 matching bases. Germline assignment: CDR1 SGHKS and CDR2 YYEKEE (reference sequence). V was shortened by 4 bases and J by 0 bases, with 14 bases between the two germline ends. This CDR3 is 15 amino acids long. The CDR3 coding sequence is TGTGCCAGCAGCGTTATTGGACAGCCCTCCTACGAGCAGTACTTC. It codes for CASSVIGQPSYEQYF.

The chain couples TRBV27 to TRBJ1-2, with 8 bases that match TRBD1. J lost 2 bases, V lost 9 bases, and 8 bases had no gene match. Looked up from germline, CDR1 is MNHEY and CDR2 is SMNVEV (reference sequence). The CDR3 covers 14 residues. The CDR3 sequence: CASSRAGGNYGYTF. The CDR3 DNA is TGTGCCAGTAGCCGGGCAGGGGGCAACTATGGCTACACCTTC.

In this sample, this clone turned up once. The chain links TRBV6-2 or TRBV6-3 to TRBJ2-1; 12 positions match TRBD2. Germline V gives CDR1 MNHEY, CDR2 SVGEGT. V shed 5 bases, J shed 1 base, and the junction held 3 bases outside the gene matches. The CDR3 totals 16 residues. The CDR3 here is CASSETSGRSYNEQFF. CDR3 nucleotides: TGTGCCAGCAGTGAGACTAGCGGGAGATCCTACAATGAGCAGTTCTTC.

The chain links TRBV6-5 to TRBJ2-7; possibly TRBD2 for D (5 bases). The V and J ends lost 5 bases and 2 bases respectively, with 10 bases between them. From germline, CDR1 is MNHEY and CDR2 SVGAGI. The CDR3 length is 13 residues. CDR3 in amino acids: CASSLGDTYEQYF. In DNA, the CDR3 is TGTGCCAGCAGTCTCGGGGATACCTACGAGCAGTACTTC.

This rearrangement joins TRBV28 to TRBJ2-2; TRBD2 aligns across 12 bases. CDR1 and CDR2 (germline): MDHEN, SYDVKM. The length of the CDR3 is 15 residues. The V and J ends lost 6 bases and 7 bases, in that order; junction bases with no gene match: 6. CDR3 nucleotides: TGTGCCAGCAGACTACTAGCGGGAGGAATCGGGGAGCTGTTTTTT. Its translation: CASRLLAGGIGELFF.